Listed below are T cell receptor beta chains from one sample, sequenced in a study of blood T cell repertoires in COVID-19. Clones were sequenced by immunoSEQ multiplex PCR, and TCRdb holds only the in-frame ones, with some missing. The profile shows 150,000 or so clones, around nine tenths of them singletons. Material: peripheral blood. These receptors all come from a man in his 60s with COVID-19, enrolled during active disease. Each CDR3 is given with its conserved first and last residue. The D gene is left open where the match is weak. Not all rows give a size; the values are once, few, many and, for expanded clones, a class.

size,V,D,J,DNA,CDR3
-,TRBV6-5,TRBD2,TRBJ2-1,TGTGCCAGCAGTTACGGGGCAGCGGGGGCGAACAATGAGCAGTTCTTC,CASSYGAAGANNEQFF
-,TRBV11-2,-,TRBJ2-1,TGTGCCAGCAGCTTGGGACAAATCATCAATGATCAGTTCTTC,CASSLGQIINDQFF
-,TRBV4-1,-,TRBJ1-2,TGCGCCAGCAGCCAAGATGCGGGGACGCCATATGGCTACACCTTC,CASSQDAGTPYGYTF
-,TRBV11-2,TRBD2,TRBJ2-1,TGTGCCAGCAGCTTAGAACTAGCGGGAGGGGGTAATGAGCAGTTCTTC,CASSLELAGGGNEQFF
-,TRBV21-1,-,TRBJ1-5,TGTGCCAGCAGCCTACCCGAAACCGGGACAGGGAGCAGCAATCAGCCCCAGCATTTT,CASSLPETGTGSSNQPQHF
few,TRBV7-2,-,TRBJ2-3,TGTGCCAGCAGCTTAGTTGGTATCCTCGGGTATTTT,CASSLVGILGYF
once,TRBV5-8,-,TRBJ1-2,TGTGCCAGCAGTGACCGGCCGCGGGCTTATGGCTACACCTTC,CASSDRPRAYGYTF
-,TRBV14,-,TRBJ1-4,TGTGCCAGCAGCCAAATGTCAGGGGTAAATGAAAAACTGTTTTTT,CASSQMSGVNEKLFF
-,TRBV7-9,TRBD1,TRBJ2-2,TGTGCCAGCAGCACTGGACAGGGAGTGGAGCTGTTTTTT,CASSTGQGVELFF
-,TRBV6-6,-,TRBJ1-2,TGTGCCAGCAGTTACTCGGAACAGGGAGCTGGCTACACCTTC,CASSYSEQGAGYTF
-,TRBV3-1/TRBV3-2,-,TRBJ1-2,TGTGCCAGCAGCCAAGTAGGGGTCGGGAACTATGGCTACACCTTC,CASSQVGVGNYGYTF
-,TRBV6-4,TRBD1,TRBJ1-2,TGTGCCAGCCATGACAGGGCCGGTGGCTACACCTTC,CASHDRAGGYTF
-,TRBV7-3,TRBD1,TRBJ1-2,TGTGCCAGCAGCCTCCAGCGGCAGGGGGAAGGCTACACCTTC,CASSLQRQGEGYTF
-,TRBV6-2/TRBV6-3,-,TRBJ1-4,TGTGCCAGCAGCGCACAGGGAACGGCAACTAATGAAAAACTGTTTTTT,CASSAQGTATNEKLFF
-,TRBV27,TRBD2,TRBJ2-3,TGTGCCAGCAGTTTATCTGGGGGACTAGGGGGAGATACGCAGTATTTT,CASSLSGGLGGDTQYF
-,TRBV7-9,TRBD1,TRBJ2-5,TGTGCCAGCAGCCCTACAGGGGGCAAGGTGGAGACCCAGTACTTC,CASSPTGGKVETQYF
-,TRBV6-5,TRBD2,TRBJ2-5,TGTGCCAGCAGCCCCGGGACTACCGCTTTAGGAACCCAGTACTTC,CASSPGTTALGTQYF
-,TRBV9,TRBD2,TRBJ2-1,TGTGCCAGCGAGACTAGCGGGAGGACTAATGAGCAGTTCTTC,CASETSGRTNEQFF
-,TRBV20-1,TRBD2,TRBJ2-1,TGCAGTGCTAGTGGGGGGACTAGAAACAATGAGCAGTTCTTC,CSASGGTRNNEQFF
-,TRBV6-5,-,TRBJ2-1,TGTGCCAGCAGTTACTCATACGACAGAAATGAGCAGTTCTTC,CASSYSYDRNEQFF
few,TRBV7-3,TRBD1,TRBJ1-2,TGTGCCAGCAGTAATGGACAGGACAACTATGGCTACACCTTC,CASSNGQDNYGYTF
once,TRBV6-5,-,TRBJ1-1,TGTGCCAGCAGAACAGCACAGGGCCTTAACACTGAAGCTTTCTTT,CASRTAQGLNTEAFF
-,TRBV28,-,TRBJ1-4,TGTGCCAGCAGAATCAAAGGGGGGGGTGAAAAACTGTTTTTT,CASRIKGGGEKLFF
-,TRBV24-1,TRBD1,TRBJ2-5,TGTGCCACCAGTGATTCCGGGACAGGGAAAGAGACCCAGTACTTC,CATSDSGTGKETQYF
-,TRBV18,TRBD2,TRBJ2-2,TGTGCCAGCTCACTTATCGCGGGAGGGGCGAACACCGGGGAGCTGTTTTTT,CASSLIAGGANTGELFF
-,TRBV5-1,TRBD2,TRBJ2-3,TGCGCCAGCAGCCCCCTCAAGACTAGCGGGAGTGCAGATACGCAGTATTTT,CASSPLKTSGSADTQYF
-,TRBV29-1,TRBD2,TRBJ2-2,TGCAGCGTTGGGGGGGGACCAAACACCGGGGAGCTGTTTTTT,CSVGGGPNTGELFF
-,TRBV9,-,TRBJ2-1,TGTGCCAGCAGCGTTTTATCGCGGGGCCCGAACAATGAGCAGTTCTTC,CASSVLSRGPNNEQFF
-,TRBV28,-,TRBJ1-6,TGTGCCAGCAGCCCGACTCAGGGAGGTAATTCACCCCTCCACTTT,CASSPTQGGNSPLHF
once,TRBV7-8,-,TRBJ1-5,TGTGCCAGCAGCTTAGCAGCAGGAAATCAGCCCCAGCATTTT,CASSLAAGNQPQHF
-,TRBV7-2,-,TRBJ2-7,TGTGCCAGCAGCTTAGCTAGCGGAAGCTCCTACGAGCAGTACTTC,CASSLASGSSYEQYF
-,TRBV7-2,-,TRBJ2-3,TGTGCCAGCAGCGGTGGGTCGTCCCCGGGATATACGCAGTATTTT,CASSGGSSPGYTQYF
-,TRBV7-2,TRBD2,TRBJ2-5,TGTGCCAGCAGCTTATTAGGCGCGGGACTAGCGGTAGAGACCCAGTACTTC,CASSLLGAGLAVETQYF
-,TRBV28,-,TRBJ2-7,TGTGCCAGCAGTTTAGGAGGGATCCCCTACGAGCAGTACTTC,CASSLGGIPYEQYF
-,TRBV19,-,TRBJ2-7,TGTGCCAGTAGTACTGTAGGGGCCCCCTACGAGCAGTACTTC,CASSTVGAPYEQYF
-,TRBV6-5,-,TRBJ1-1,TGTGCCAGCACCCCAGGTTATCCGAACACTGAAGCTTTCTTT,CASTPGYPNTEAFF